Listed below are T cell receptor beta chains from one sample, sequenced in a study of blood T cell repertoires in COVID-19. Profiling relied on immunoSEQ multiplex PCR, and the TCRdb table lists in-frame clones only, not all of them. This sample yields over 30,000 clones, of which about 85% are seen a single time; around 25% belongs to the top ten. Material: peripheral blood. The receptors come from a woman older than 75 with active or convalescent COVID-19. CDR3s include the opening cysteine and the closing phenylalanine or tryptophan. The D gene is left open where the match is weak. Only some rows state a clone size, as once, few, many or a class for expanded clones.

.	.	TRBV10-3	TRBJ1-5	CAISPTDQPQHF	TGTGCCATCAGCCCTACAGATCAGCCCCAGCATTTT
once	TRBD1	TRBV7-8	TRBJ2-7	CASTPRPGQGISYEQYF	TGTGCCAGCACCCCCCGACCGGGACAGGGAATCTCCTACGAGCAGTACTTC
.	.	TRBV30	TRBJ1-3	CACTGPGNTIYF	TGTGCCTGCACAGGGCCTGGAAACACCATATATTTT
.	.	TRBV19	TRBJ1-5	CASGLGGGSYNQPQHF	TGTGCCAGTGGTCTTGGGGGGGGTTCCTACAATCAGCCCCAGCATTTT
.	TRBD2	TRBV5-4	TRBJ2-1	CASRVSGGLGNEQFF	TGTGCCAGCAGAGTTAGCGGGGGGCTCGGGAATGAGCAGTTCTTC
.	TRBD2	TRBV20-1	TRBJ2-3	CSASQLAGTDTQYF	TGCAGTGCTAGTCAGCTAGCGGGCACAGATACGCAGTATTTT
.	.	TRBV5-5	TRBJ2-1	CASSLDRAYNEQFF	TGTGCCAGCAGCTTGGACAGAGCCTACAATGAGCAGTTCTTC
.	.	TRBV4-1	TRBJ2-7	CASSQDGGVGNEQYF	TGCGCCAGCAGCCAAGATGGAGGGGTAGGCAACGAGCAGTACTTC
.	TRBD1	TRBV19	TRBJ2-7	CASSNVQGAYEQYF	TGTGCCAGTAGTAACGTGCAGGGGGCCTACGAGCAGTACTTC
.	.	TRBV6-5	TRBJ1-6	CASSKRDSPLHF	TGTGCCAGCAGTAAGCGGGATTCACCCCTCCACTTT
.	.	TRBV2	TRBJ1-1	CASSVTGNTEAFF	TGTGCCAGCAGCGTAACAGGGAACACTGAAGCTTTCTTT
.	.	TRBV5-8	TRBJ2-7	CASSLGADSYEQYF	TGTGCCAGCAGCTTGGGGGCAGACTCCTACGAGCAGTACTTC
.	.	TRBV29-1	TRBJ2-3	CSHKMTSTDTQYF	TGCAGCCATAAAATGACTAGCACAGATACGCAGTATTTT
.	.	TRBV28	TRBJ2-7	CASSSGSEQYF	TGTGCCAGCAGTTCGGGTTCGGAGCAGTACTTC